This T cell receptor beta chain is drawn from a study of monozygotic twins with cystic fibrosis (dated by TCRdb to the early 2020s). Study-wide context: Around 3 micrograms of fragmented DNA went through roughly 15 PCR cycles to produce barcoded libraries. To assess genetic influence on V and J gene usage, the study compared TCR beta repertoires within and across 16 monozygotic twin pairs with cystic fibrosis. Made up mostly of children and adolescents, the cohort included ten female and six male twin pairs ranging in age from about 2.0 to 36.4 years, with a median of about 10 years. Twins were ranked among over a thousand cohort participants for weight-for-height and FEVPerc (FEV1 disease centile) on the day of blood sampling. Data for three of the twin pairs had been reported previously in another context.

Regarding this clone: There is no known antigen for this receptor. Within one base of it there is no much larger clone, and no base qualities were kept.

The twin pairs came from the European Cystic Fibrosis Twin and Sibling Study Cohort, which recruited patients from 150 or so CF clinics across 14 European countries. Zygosity and CFTR genotype were verified in-house, with zygosity tested by multiplex PCR of nine short tandem repeat loci. Peripheral blood was sampled from each twin, with clinical parameters recorded on the day of blood sampling. Phenol/chloroform extraction was used to isolate genomic DNA from peripheral blood cells, and the DNA was then kept in TE buffer at 4 degrees C. General conclusions and limits of the study: Simpson clonality was found to be generally low (median approximately 0.009), suggesting a naive-dominated repertoire, although higher clonality was observed in the most severely affected patients. V gene usage was most similar to the co-twin in 13 of 16 pairs, and J usage was most similar to the co-twin in 8 of 16 pairs, which suggests genetic constraints. The cohort was small, and no association was found between shared CDR3 numbers and age, concordance or disease severity. Significantly higher nucleotide-identical clonotype sharing was observed within monozygotic CF twin pairs than between unrelated CF individuals (P = 0.000026, Mann-Whitney).

Following the manufacturer's instructions, TCR beta CDR3 regions were amplified by multiplex PCR with the immunoSEQ immune profiling system. Sequencing was performed on an Illumina NextSeq system. As for the authors' bioinformatics: Sequence data were processed on the immunoSEQ Analyzer platform, and clonality was calculated as the square root of Simpson's index of productive rearrangements. Similarity in V and J usage was quantified by Jensen-Shannon distance, and CDR3 generation probabilities were calculated with OLGA. The researchers looked up shared CDR3 sequences in the immuneACCESS database (August 2020) and in VDJdb (December 2020). TCRdb limited this immuneACCESS table to in-frame rearrangements with V and J called. A share of clones is missing; checked studies link under half to unresolved V genes, and the rest is unexplained. V and J calls and clone size are as listed in that table; D and trimming were resolved from the DNA. This sample holds around 36,000 clones; approximately 70% were observed only once. Of the sample, 0.7% to 1% falls within the top ten clones.

The CDR3 measures 15 amino acids from cysteine to phenylalanine. The DNA shown is the 45-base CDR3, in frame from base 1. The V and J ends are trimmed by 0 bases and 4 bases, leaving 14 bases between them. CDR1 and CDR2 are read off the germline V gene as SGHRS and YFSETQ. The chain was built from TRBV5-1 and TRBJ2-7, with a tentative D gene TRBD2 over 6 matching bases. The receptor was isolated from a girl aged 5-17 years with cystic fibrosis. The sample consisted of blood. The DNA reads TGCGCCAGCAGCTTGGGGGTAGCGGAGGGTTACGAGCAGTACTTC. The resulting protein is CASSLGVAEGYEQYF.